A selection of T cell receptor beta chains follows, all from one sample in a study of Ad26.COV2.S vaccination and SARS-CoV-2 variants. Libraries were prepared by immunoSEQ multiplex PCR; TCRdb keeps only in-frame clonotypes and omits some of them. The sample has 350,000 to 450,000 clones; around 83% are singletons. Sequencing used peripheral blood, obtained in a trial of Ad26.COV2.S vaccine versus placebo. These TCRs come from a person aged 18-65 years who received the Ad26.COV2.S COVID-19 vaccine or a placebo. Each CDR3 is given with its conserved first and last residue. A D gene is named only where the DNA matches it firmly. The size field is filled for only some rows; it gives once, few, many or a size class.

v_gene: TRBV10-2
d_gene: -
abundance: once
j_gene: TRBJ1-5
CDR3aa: CASRVGVAKPQHF
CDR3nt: TGCGCCAGCAGGGTAGGGGTTGCGAAGCCCCAGCATTTT

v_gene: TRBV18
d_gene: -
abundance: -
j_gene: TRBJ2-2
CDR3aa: CASSPELGTGELFF
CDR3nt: TGTGCCAGCTCACCCGAGTTGGGCACCGGGGAGCTGTTTTTT

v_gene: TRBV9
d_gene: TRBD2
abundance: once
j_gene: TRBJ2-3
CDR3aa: CASSVEGGADTQYF
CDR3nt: TGTGCCAGCAGCGTAGAGGGAGGGGCAGATACGCAGTATTTT

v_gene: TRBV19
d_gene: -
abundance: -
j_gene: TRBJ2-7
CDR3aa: CASSAGQLWDEQYF
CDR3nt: TGTGCCAGTAGTGCTGGACAGCTTTGGGACGAGCAGTACTTC

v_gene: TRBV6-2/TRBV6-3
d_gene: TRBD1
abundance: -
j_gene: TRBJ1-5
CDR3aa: CASSPGTGGSNQPQHF
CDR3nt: TGTGCCAGCAGCCCCGGGACAGGGGGAAGCAATCAGCCCCAGCATTTT

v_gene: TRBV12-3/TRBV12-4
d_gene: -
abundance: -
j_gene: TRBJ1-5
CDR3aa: CASSLQDRPQHF
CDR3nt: TGTGCCAGCAGTTTACAAGATCGGCCCCAGCATTTT

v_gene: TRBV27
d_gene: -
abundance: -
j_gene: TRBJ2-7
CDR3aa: CASSLSERSYEQYF
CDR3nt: TGTGCCAGCAGTTTATCGGAGAGGTCCTACGAGCAGTACTTC

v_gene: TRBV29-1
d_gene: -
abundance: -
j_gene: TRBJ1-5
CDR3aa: CSVGGGADRQPQHF
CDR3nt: TGCAGCGTTGGGGGAGGGGCGGACCGTCAGCCCCAGCATTTT

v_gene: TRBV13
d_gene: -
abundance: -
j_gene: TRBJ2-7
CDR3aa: CASSLSQRSYEQYF
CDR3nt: TGTGCCAGCAGCTTAAGCCAGCGGTCCTACGAGCAGTACTTC

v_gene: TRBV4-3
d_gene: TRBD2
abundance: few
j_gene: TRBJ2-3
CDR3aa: CASSQRVEAGGTDTQYF
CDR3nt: TGCGCCAGCAGCCAACGGGTAGAGGCGGGGGGCACAGATACGCAGTATTTT

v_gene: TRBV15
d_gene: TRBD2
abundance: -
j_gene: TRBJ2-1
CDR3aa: CATSRELAGVSYNEQFF
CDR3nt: TGTGCCACCAGCAGAGAGCTAGCGGGGGTCTCCTACAATGAGCAGTTCTTC

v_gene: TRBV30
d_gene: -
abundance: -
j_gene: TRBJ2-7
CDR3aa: CAWRPSVDEQYF
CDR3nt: TGTGCCTGGAGACCCTCTGTGGACGAGCAGTACTTC

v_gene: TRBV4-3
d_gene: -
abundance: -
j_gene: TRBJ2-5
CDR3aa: CASSQGGMAQETQYF
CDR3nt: TGCGCCAGCAGCCAAGGTGGGATGGCTCAAGAGACCCAGTACTTC

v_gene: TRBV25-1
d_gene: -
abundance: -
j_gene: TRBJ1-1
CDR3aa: CASSEGEWGAHTEAFF
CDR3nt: TGTGCCAGCAGTGAGGGGGAATGGGGAGCCCACACTGAAGCTTTCTTT

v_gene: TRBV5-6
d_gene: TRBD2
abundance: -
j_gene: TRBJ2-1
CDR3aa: CASSSSKAGAYNEQFF
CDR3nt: TGTGCCAGCAGCTCCAGTAAAGCGGGGGCCTACAATGAGCAGTTCTTC

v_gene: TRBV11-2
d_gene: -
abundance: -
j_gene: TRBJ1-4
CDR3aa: CASSLEVEWGATNEKLFF
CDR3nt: TGTGCCAGCAGCTTAGAAGTTGAGTGGGGCGCAACTAATGAAAAACTGTTTTTT

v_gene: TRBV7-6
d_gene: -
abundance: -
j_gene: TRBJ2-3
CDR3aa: CASSLGGTESTDTQYF
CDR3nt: TGTGCCAGCAGCTTAGGCGGGACGGAGAGCACAGATACGCAGTATTTT

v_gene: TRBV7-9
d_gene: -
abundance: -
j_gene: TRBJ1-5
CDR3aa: CASSLTRGTNSNQPQHF
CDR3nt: TGTGCCAGCAGCTTGACGCGGGGCACAAATAGCAATCAGCCCCAGCATTTT

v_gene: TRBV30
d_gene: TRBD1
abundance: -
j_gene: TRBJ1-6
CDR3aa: CAWSARGQGESPLHF
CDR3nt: TGTGCCTGGAGTGCCCGAGGACAGGGAGAGTCACCCCTCCACTTT

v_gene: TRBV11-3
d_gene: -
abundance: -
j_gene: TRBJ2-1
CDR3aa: CASSLGVASHGEQFF
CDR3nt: TGTGCCAGCAGCTTAGGGGTAGCCTCACACGGTGAGCAGTTCTTC

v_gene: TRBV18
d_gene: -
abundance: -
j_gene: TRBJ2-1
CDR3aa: CASSVRGLGLYNEQFF
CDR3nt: TGTGCCAGCTCAGTCAGGGGTTTGGGGCTCTACAATGAGCAGTTCTTC

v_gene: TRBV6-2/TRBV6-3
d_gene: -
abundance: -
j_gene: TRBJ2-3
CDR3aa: CASSYYHPGSVSQDTQYF
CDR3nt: TGTGCCAGCAGTTATTATCACCCTGGGAGCGTAAGTCAAGATACGCAGTATTTT

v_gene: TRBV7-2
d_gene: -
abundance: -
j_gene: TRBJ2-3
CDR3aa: CASSLAASRRTDTQYF
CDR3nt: TGTGCCAGCAGCTTAGCCGCTAGCCGACGCACAGATACGCAGTATTTT

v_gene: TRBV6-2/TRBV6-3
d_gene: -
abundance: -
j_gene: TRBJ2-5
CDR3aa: CASSILTGFQETQYF
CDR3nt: TGTGCCAGCAGTATCCTAACAGGGTTCCAAGAGACCCAGTACTTC

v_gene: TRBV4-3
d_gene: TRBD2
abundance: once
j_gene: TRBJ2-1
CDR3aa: CASSQDGYGTSGSNEQFF
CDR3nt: TGCGCCAGCAGCCAAGATGGATACGGGACTAGCGGGAGTAATGAGCAGTTCTTC

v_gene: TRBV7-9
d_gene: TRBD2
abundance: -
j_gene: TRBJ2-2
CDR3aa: CASSMGRDYGTGELFF
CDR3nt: TGTGCCAGCAGCATGGGGCGGGACTACGGGACCGGGGAGCTGTTTTTT

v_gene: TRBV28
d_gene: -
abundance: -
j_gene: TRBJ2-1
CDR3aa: CASSTTQYNEQFF
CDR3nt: TGTGCCAGCAGTACGACACAGTACAATGAGCAGTTCTTC

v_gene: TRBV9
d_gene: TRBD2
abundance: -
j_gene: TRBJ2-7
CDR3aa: CASSVGGGVSYEQYF
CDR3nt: TGTGCCAGCAGCGTAGGTGGGGGGGTGTCCTACGAGCAGTACTTC

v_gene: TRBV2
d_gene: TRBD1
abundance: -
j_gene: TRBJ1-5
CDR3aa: CASRTGVWDQPQHF
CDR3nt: TGTGCCAGCAGAACAGGGGTGTGGGATCAGCCCCAGCATTTT

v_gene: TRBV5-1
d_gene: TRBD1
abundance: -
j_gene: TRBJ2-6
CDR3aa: CASSPGQPSGANVLTF
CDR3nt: TGCGCCAGCAGCCCGGGACAGCCCTCTGGGGCCAACGTCCTGACTTTC

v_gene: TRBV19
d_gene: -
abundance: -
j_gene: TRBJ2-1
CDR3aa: CASSIASYNEQFF
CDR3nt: TGTGCCAGTAGTATAGCCTCCTACAATGAGCAGTTCTTC

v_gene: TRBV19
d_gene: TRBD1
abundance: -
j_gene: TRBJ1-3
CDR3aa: CASDRGTVPSGNTIYF
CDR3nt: TGTGCCAGCGACAGGGGGACCGTTCCCAGCGGAAACACCATATATTTT

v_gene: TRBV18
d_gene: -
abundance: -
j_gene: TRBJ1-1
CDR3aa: CASSPQIVDSPRGTEAFF
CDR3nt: TGTGCCAGCTCACCCCAGATTGTGGACAGCCCTAGGGGCACTGAAGCTTTCTTT

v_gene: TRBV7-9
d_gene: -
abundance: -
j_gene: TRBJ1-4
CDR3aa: CASSRGSSNEKLFF
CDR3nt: TGTGCCAGCAGCAGGGGTAGTTCTAATGAAAAACTGTTTTTT

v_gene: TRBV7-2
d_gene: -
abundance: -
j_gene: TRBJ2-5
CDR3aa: CASSPQVGEETQYF
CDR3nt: TGTGCCAGCAGCCCACAGGTGGGGGAAGAGACCCAGTACTTC

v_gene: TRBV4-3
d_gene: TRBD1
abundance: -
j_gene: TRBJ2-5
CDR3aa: CASSQDVGQGGETQYF
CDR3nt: TGCGCCAGCAGCCAAGATGTGGGACAGGGAGGGGAGACCCAGTACTTC

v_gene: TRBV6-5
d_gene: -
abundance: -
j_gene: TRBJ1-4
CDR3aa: CASSSLSGGNEKLFF
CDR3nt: TGTGCCAGCAGTTCACTCTCGGGGGGGAATGAAAAACTGTTTTTT

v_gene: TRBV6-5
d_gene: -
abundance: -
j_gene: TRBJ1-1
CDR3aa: CASSYSMLNTEAFF
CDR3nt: TGTGCCAGCAGTTACTCCATGCTGAACACTGAAGCTTTCTTT

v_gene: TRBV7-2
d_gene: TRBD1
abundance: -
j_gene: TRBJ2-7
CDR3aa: CASSFGGQGIGEQYF
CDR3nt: TGTGCCAGCAGCTTTGGAGGACAGGGGATTGGCGAGCAGTACTTC

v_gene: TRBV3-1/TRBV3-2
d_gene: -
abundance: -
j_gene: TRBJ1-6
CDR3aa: CASSQDLRAGDHSPLHF
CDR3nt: TGTGCCAGCAGCCAAGATCTCCGGGCAGGGGACCATTCACCCCTCCACTTT

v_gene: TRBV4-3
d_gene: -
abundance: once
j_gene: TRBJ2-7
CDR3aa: CASSQDRGGTSYEQYF
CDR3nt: TGCGCCAGCAGCCAAGATCGGGGCGGAACCTCCTACGAGCAGTACTTC